This is a list of T cell receptor beta chains from one sample in a study of cytomegalovirus exposure and HLA in healthy donors. Generated by immunoSEQ multiplex PCR, the TCRdb table keeps only in-frame clones and is missing some. The profile shows 150,000 to 200,000 clones, around three quarters of them singletons. The sample comprised PBMCs. The receptors stem from a man aged 40-55 years in good health and CMV-seronegative. Both conserved end residues are part of each CDR3. The D gene is left open where the match is weak. Where a row states a size, it is once, few, many or the class of an expanded clone; other rows omit it.

abundance	v_gene	j_gene	d_gene	CDR3nt	CDR3aa
.	TRBV5-4	TRBJ1-2	.	TGTGCCAGCAGCTTGGATATCTATGGCTACACCTTC	CASSLDIYGYTF
.	TRBV11-2	TRBJ1-2	.	TGTGCCAGCAGCTTAGAGGGGGGGGCAAACTATGGCTACACCTTC	CASSLEGGANYGYTF
.	TRBV2	TRBJ2-7	TRBD2	TGTGCCATTAGGACTAGCGGGAGCTACGAGCAGTACTTC	CAIRTSGSYEQYF
.	TRBV28	TRBJ2-7	.	TGTGCCAGTGGATTAAGCGGCAAACCTTCCTACGAGCAGTACTTC	CASGLSGKPSYEQYF
.	TRBV6-4	TRBJ1-4	.	TGTGCCAGCAGTGACTGGGGGGGGACAACTAATGAAAAACTGTTTTTT	CASSDWGGTTNEKLFF
.	TRBV6-6	TRBJ1-5	TRBD1	TGTGCCAGCAGCAGCCAGGGGGCTAGCAATCAGCCCCAGCATTTT	CASSSQGASNQPQHF
.	TRBV29-1	TRBJ2-5	TRBD2	TGCAGCGGCGGGAGGGCCAAAGGGGGGGAGACCCAGTACTTC	CSGGRAKGGETQYF
.	TRBV28	TRBJ2-1	TRBD2	TGTGCCAGCAGTCCCCAGGCTAGCGGCGTAAGAAATGAGCAGTTCTTC	CASSPQASGVRNEQFF
.	TRBV5-1	TRBJ2-2	.	TGCGCCAGCAGCCAGGGATCGGGCGGGGAGCTGTTTTTT	CASSQGSGGELFF
few	TRBV7-8	TRBJ2-6	TRBD1	TGTGCCAGCAGTATACAGGGGGCTGAGGCTGGGGCCAACGGCCTGACTTTC	CASSIQGAEAGANGLTF
.	TRBV5-6	TRBJ2-1	.	TGTGCCAGCAGCTTCGCCGGGACTTTAAATGAGCAGTTCTTC	CASSFAGTLNEQFF
.	TRBV2	TRBJ1-4	.	TGTGCCAGCAGTGTAGTCGTTTTGGGTGACAACCTTAATGAAAAACTGTTTTTT	CASSVVVLGDNLNEKLFF
.	TRBV5-1	TRBJ1-1	TRBD1	TGCGCCAGCAGCGGCCCAATGTTACAGGGGTCGGGCACTGAAGCTTTCTTT	CASSGPMLQGSGTEAFF
.	TRBV2	TRBJ2-4	.	TGTGCCATTCAACAGGTCCTAGCCAAAAACATTCAGTACTTC	CAIQQVLAKNIQYF
.	TRBV2	TRBJ2-1	TRBD2	TGTGCCAGCACACAGCGGGGAGGAAATGAGCAGTTCTTC	CASTQRGGNEQFF
.	TRBV10-3	TRBJ2-5	.	TGTGCCATCAAGAACTATCAAGAGACCCAGTACTTC	CAIKNYQETQYF
.	TRBV7-2	TRBJ1-1	.	TGTGCCAGCAGCTTACTGCCGGGGACTGTGGGGACTGAAGCTTTCTTT	CASSLLPGTVGTEAFF
.	TRBV7-2	TRBJ2-2	.	TGTGCCAGCGGCAGGGATACCGGGGAGCTGTTTTTT	CASGRDTGELFF
.	TRBV28	TRBJ2-5	.	TGTGCCAGCAGGAGGGAAGAGACCCAGTACTTC	CASRREETQYF
.	TRBV23-1	TRBJ2-3	.	TGCGCCAGCAGTCAATCGGAGTCGTCTAGCACAGATACGCAGTATTTT	CASSQSESSSTDTQYF
.	TRBV27	TRBJ2-6	.	TGTGCCAGCAGTATAAGGAGGGGAACTGGGGCCAACGTCCTGACTTTC	CASSIRRGTGANVLTF
.	TRBV5-1	TRBJ2-2	TRBD1	TGCGCCAGCAGCCCACGCCGGGGACAGGGGGCCGGGGAGCTGTTTTTT	CASSPRRGQGAGELFF
.	TRBV7-9	TRBJ2-3	.	TGTTCCAGCAGCTTACCCCCCTCGGGCACAGATACGCAGTATTTT	CSSSLPPSGTDTQYF
.	TRBV7-3	TRBJ2-2	TRBD2	TGTGCCAGCAGCCTAACACTGACTAGCGGGAGCACCGGGGAGCTGTTTTTT	CASSLTLTSGSTGELFF
.	TRBV7-3	TRBJ2-1	.	TGTGCCAGCAGCCCGAGGGTCCACAATGAGCAGTTCTTC	CASSPRVHNEQFF
.	TRBV10-3	TRBJ2-2	TRBD2	TGTGCCATCAGTGAGTCGGCACTAGCGGGAGCCGGGGAGCTGTTTTTT	CAISESALAGAGELFF
once	TRBV7-9	TRBJ1-5	TRBD1	TGTGCCAGCAGCTTAGCCCGGGGGACAGGAGTTTCTCATCAGCCCCAGCATTTT	CASSLARGTGVSHQPQHF
once	TRBV5-3	TRBJ1-4	TRBD1	TGTGCCAGAAGCTTGAGGCGTCCGGGACAGGGGGCGAAGAATGAAAAACTGTTTTTT	CARSLRRPGQGAKNEKLFF
.	TRBV25-1	TRBJ1-1	.	TGTGCCAGTATCGCCGACAGCTACACTGAAGCTTTCTTT	CASIADSYTEAFF
.	TRBV5-1	TRBJ2-1	.	TGCGCCAGCAGCTTGGTGGCTTTCAATGAGCAGTTCTTC	CASSLVAFNEQFF
few	TRBV6-1	TRBJ1-1	.	TGTGCCGGAGGGTGGTACACTGAAGCTTTCTTT	CAGGWYTEAFF
.	TRBV5-1	TRBJ2-3	TRBD2	TGCGCCAGCAGAAAGAAGGGACTAGCGGAACCTAGCACAGATACGCAGTATTTT	CASRKKGLAEPSTDTQYF
.	TRBV2	TRBJ2-7	.	TGTGCCAGCAATATTAAAGGGGGAGCGGGGGAGCAGTACTTC	CASNIKGGAGEQYF
.	TRBV7-9	TRBJ1-4	.	TGTGCCAGCAGCTTAGGTCTTACGGGGGAAAAACTGTTTTTT	CASSLGLTGEKLFF
.	TRBV30	TRBJ2-3	.	TGTGCCTTCGGGAGTAGGAGCACAGATACGCAGTATTTT	CAFGSRSTDTQYF
once	TRBV9	TRBJ2-5	.	TGTGCCAGCAGCGTAGAGGTGAAGGGGGTTTCGGGCCAGTACTTC	CASSVEVKGVSGQYF
.	TRBV7-2	TRBJ2-7	TRBD2	TGTGCCAGCAGCGGCAGTGGGGGGACTAGCGACGAGCAGTACTTC	CASSGSGGTSDEQYF
.	TRBV10-1	TRBJ2-7	.	TGCGCCAGCAGTGAGGGGCTATACTACGAGCAGTACTTC	CASSEGLYYEQYF